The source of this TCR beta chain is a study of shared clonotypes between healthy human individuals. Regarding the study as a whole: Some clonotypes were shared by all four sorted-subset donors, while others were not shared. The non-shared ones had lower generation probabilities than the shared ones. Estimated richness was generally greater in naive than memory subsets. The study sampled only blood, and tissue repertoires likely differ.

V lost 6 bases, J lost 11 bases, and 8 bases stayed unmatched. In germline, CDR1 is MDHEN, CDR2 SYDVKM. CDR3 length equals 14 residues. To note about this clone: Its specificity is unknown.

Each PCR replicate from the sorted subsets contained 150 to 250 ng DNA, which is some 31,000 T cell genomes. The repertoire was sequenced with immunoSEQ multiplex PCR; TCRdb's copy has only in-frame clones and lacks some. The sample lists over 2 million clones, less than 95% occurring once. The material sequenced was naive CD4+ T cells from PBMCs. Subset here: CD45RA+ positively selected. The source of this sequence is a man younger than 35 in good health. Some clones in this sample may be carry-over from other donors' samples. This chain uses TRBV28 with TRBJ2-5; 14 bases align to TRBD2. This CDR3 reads CASSKPGLAGEQYF. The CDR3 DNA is TGTGCCAGCAGCAAACCGGGACTAGCGGGAGAGCAGTACTTC.